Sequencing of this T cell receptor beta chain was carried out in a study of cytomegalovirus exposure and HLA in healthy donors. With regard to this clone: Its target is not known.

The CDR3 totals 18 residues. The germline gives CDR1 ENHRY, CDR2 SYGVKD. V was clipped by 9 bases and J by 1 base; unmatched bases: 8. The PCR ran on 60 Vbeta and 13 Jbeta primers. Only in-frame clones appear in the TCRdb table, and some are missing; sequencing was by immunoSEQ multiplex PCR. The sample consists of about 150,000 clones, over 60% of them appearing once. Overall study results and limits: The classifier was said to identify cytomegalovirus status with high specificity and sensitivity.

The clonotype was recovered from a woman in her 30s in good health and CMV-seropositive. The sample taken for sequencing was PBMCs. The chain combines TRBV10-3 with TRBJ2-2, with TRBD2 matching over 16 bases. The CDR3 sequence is CAIGTSGRAVRNTGELFF. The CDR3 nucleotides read TGTGCCATTGGGACTAGCGGGAGGGCCGTTAGGAACACCGGGGAGCTGTTTTTT.